Below are 8 T cell receptor beta chains sequenced from a single sample in a study of blood T cell repertoires in COVID-19. Sequenced by immunoSEQ multiplex PCR; TCRdb stores in-frame clones only, minus some. The repertoire holds 200,000 to 250,000 clones, with about nine tenths as singletons. Material for sequencing was peripheral blood. The receptor source for this set is a man aged 55 to 70 who had recovered from COVID-19.

The chain recombines TRBV6-2 or TRBV6-3 with TRBJ1-5; 9 positions agree with TRBD1. The ends lost 4 bases at V and 7 bases at J; junction bases unmatched: 8. The V gene's germline CDR1 is MNHEY and CDR2 SVGEGT. The CDR3 spans 15 residues. The CDR3: CASSSLRTGAQPQHF. The CDR3 DNA reads TGTGCCAGCAGTTCCCTTCGGACAGGGGCGCAGCCCCAGCATTTT.

The rearrangement uses TRBV7-8 and TRBJ1-2, with 8 bases fitting TRBD1. The CDR3 is 13 residues long. Per germline, CDR1 SGHVS and CDR2 FQNEAQ. V gave up 3 bases and J gave up 7 bases; unmatched junction bases: 4. CDR3 nucleotide sequence: TGTGCCAGCAGCTTCAGGACAGGGTTTGGCTACACCTTC. Translation: CASSFRTGFGYTF.

V gene TRBV2 combines with J gene TRBJ1-2; TRBD1 matches 7 bases. V dropped 6 bases and J dropped 8; count of bases not matched to a gene: 6. The germline CDR1 and CDR2 sequences are SNHLY and FYNNEI. The CDR3 is made up of 12 amino acids. CDR3 in DNA: TGTGCCAGCAGGGAGACAGGGTTCGGCTACACCTTC. It yields the protein CASRETGFGYTF. Drawing the rest from reference TRBV2 and TRBJ1-2, the complete variable domain is EPEVTQTPSHQVTQMGQEVILRCVPISNHLYFYWYRQILGQKVEFLVSFYNNEISEKSEIFDDQFSVERPDGSNFTLKIRSTKLEDSAMYFCASRETGFGYTFGSGTRLTVV.

The chain joins TRBV28 to TRBJ2-4, with TRBD2 identical over 8 bases. With V trimmed by 1 base and J by 0 bases, 8 bases remained unmatched. Germline V lookup: CDR1 MDHEN, CDR2 SYDVKM. The CDR3 has 18 residues. The CDR3 region has the DNA TGTGCCAGCAGTTTATTACGGGGGGGAACCATAGCCAAAAACATTCAGTACTTC. It yields the protein CASSLLRGGTIAKNIQYF. Using reference TRBV28 and TRBJ2-4 for the parts outside the CDR3, the full variable domain is DVKVTQSSRYLVKRTGEKVFLECVQDMDHENMFWYRQDPGLGLRLIYFSYDVKMKEKGDIPEGYSVSREKKERFSLILESASTNQTSMYLCASSLLRGGTIAKNIQYFGAGTRLSVL.

Written as DNA, the CDR3 is TGTGCCAGCAGCCTAGGACTAGCGGGGAACACCGGGGAGCTGTTTTTT. Translation: CASSLGLAGNTGELFF. V is TRBV3-1 (or the pseudogene TRBV3-2) and J is TRBJ2-2; TRBD2 matches 11 bases. The CDR3 is 16 residues long. V shed 4 bases and J 1 base; nucleotides not matched to a gene: 2. Germline V gene sequence: CDR1 LGHDT, CDR2 YNNKEL (reference sequence).

The chain employs TRBV5-8 and TRBJ2-5; TRBD2 agrees at 7 bases. The germline V gene has CDR1 SGHTS and CDR2 YDEGEE. Germline trimming cut 4 bases from V and 1 base from J; bases unmatched to any gene: 7. This CDR3 spans 15 amino acids. CDR3 region: CASSPGEGFQETQYF. The CDR3 DNA follows: TGTGCCAGCAGCCCCGGGGAGGGCTTCCAAGAGACCCAGTACTTC.

V and J are TRBV2 and TRBJ2-7, with TRBD1 matching 9 bases. The CDR3 runs to 14 residues. CDR1 is SNHLY and CDR2 is FYNNEI in the germline V gene. V gave up 6 bases and J gave up 6 bases; unmatched junction bases: 9. As DNA, the CDR3 is TGTGCCAGCAGAGTTCCGGGACAGGGAGGCGAGCAGTACTTC. Encoded protein: CASRVPGQGGEQYF.

The chain is built from TRBV5-1 and TRBJ2-5; no firm D call. The CDR3 is 14 residues long. The V gene's germline CDR1 is SGHRS and CDR2 YFSETQ. The V end lost 0 bases, the J end lost 5 bases, and 11 bases lay between the germline ends. The CDR3 here is CASSLARGEETQYF. The CDR3 DNA sequence: TGCGCCAGCAGCTTGGCCCGAGGCGAGGAGACCCAGTACTTC.